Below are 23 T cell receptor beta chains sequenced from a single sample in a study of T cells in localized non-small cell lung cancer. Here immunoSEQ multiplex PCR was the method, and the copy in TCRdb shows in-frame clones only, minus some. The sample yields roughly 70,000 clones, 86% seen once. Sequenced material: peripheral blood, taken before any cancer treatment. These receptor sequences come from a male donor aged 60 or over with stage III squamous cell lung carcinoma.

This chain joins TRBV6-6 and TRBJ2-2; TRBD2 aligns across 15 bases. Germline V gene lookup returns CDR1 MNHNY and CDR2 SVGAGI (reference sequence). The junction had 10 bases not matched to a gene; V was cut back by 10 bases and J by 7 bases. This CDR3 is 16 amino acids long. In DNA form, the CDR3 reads TGTGCCATCGCCCCCGGGACTAGCGGGGGGATCGGGGAGCTGTTTTTT. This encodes CAIAPGTSGGIGELFF.

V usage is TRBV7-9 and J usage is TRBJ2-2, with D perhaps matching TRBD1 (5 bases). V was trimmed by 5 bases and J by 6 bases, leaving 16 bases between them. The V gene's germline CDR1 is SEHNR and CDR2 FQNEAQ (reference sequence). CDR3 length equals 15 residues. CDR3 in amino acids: CASSQGQYRAGELFF. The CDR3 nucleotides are TGTGCCAGCAGCCAGGGCCAATACCGGGCCGGGGAGCTGTTTTTT.

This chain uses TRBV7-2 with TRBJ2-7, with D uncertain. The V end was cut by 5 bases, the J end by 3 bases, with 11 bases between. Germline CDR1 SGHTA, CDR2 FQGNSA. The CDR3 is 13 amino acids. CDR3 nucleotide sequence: TGTGCCAGCAGCCCCGGCCCGAACTACGAGCAGTACTTC. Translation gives CASSPGPNYEQYF.

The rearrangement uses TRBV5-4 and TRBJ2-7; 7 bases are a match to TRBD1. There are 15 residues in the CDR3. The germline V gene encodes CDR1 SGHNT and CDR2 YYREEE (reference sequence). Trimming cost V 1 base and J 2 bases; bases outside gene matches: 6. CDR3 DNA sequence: TGTGCCAGCAGCTTGAATAGGGGGCATACCTACGAGCAGTACTTC. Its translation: CASSLNRGHTYEQYF.

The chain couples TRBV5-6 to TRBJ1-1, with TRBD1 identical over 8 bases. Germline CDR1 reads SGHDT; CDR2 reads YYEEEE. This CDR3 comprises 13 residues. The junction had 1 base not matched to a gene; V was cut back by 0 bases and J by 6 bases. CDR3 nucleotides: TGTGCCAGCAGCTTGGTACAGGGGGCTGAAGCTTTCTTT. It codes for CASSLVQGAEAFF.

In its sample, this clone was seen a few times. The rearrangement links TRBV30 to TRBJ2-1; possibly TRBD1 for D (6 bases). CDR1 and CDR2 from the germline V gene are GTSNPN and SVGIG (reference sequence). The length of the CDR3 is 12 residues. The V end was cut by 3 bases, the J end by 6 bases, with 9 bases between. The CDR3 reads CAWSKQGNEQFF. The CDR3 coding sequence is TGTGCCTGGAGCAAACAGGGCAATGAGCAGTTCTTC. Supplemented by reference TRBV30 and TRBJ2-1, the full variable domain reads SQTIHQWPATLVQPVGSPLSLECTVEGTSNPNLYWYRQAAGRGLQLLFYSVGIGQISSEVPQNLSASRPQDRQFILSSKKLLLSDSGFYLCAWSKQGNEQFFGPGTRLTVL.

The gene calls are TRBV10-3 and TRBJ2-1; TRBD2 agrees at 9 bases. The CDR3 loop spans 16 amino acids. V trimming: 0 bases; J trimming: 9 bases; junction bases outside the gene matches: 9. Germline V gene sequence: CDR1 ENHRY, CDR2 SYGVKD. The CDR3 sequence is CAISESMRGGGSEQFF. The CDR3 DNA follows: TGTGCCATCAGTGAGTCGATGCGGGGGGGCGGCAGTGAGCAGTTCTTC.

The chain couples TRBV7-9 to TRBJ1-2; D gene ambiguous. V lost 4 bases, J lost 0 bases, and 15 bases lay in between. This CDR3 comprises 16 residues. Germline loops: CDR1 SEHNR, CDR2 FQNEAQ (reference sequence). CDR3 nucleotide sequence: TGTGCCAGCAGCTCCACCCTACAGAGAGCTAACTATGGCTACACCTTC. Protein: CASSSTLQRANYGYTF.

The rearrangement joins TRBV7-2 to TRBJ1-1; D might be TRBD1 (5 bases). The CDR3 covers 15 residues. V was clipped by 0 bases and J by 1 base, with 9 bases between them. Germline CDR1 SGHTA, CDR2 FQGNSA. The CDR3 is CASSLAGGENTEAFF. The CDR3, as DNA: TGTGCCAGCAGCTTAGCGGGGGGGGAGAACACTGAAGCTTTCTTT.

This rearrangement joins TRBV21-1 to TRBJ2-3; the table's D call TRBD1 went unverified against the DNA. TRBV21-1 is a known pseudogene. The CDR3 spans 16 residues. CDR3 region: CASSKGGGASTDTQYF. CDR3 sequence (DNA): TGTGCCAGCAGCAAAGGGGGCGGAGCGTCCACAGATACGCAGTATTTT.

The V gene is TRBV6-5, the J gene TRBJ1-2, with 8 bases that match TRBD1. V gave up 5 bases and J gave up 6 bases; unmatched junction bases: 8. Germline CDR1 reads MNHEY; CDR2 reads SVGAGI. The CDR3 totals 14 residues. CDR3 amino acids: CASSKGQGKDGYTF. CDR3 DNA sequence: TGTGCCAGCAGTAAAGGACAGGGAAAGGATGGCTACACCTTC.

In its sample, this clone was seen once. The CDR3 DNA is TGTGCCAGCAGCCACGGCCAGCAGGGTGAAGCTTTCTTT. This encodes CASSHGQQGEAFF. This chain links TRBV7-8 with TRBJ1-1; possibly TRBD1 for D (5 bases). Trimming removed 5 bases from V and 7 bases from J, with 14 bases in between. This CDR3 comprises 13 residues. Looked up from germline, CDR1 is SGHVS and CDR2 is FQNEAQ.

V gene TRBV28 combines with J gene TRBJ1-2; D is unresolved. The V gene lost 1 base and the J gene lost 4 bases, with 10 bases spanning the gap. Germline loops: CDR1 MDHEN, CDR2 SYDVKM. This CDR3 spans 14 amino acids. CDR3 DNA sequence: TGTGCCAGCAGTTTATACGGTCAGGTCTATGGCTACACCTTC. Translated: CASSLYGQVYGYTF.

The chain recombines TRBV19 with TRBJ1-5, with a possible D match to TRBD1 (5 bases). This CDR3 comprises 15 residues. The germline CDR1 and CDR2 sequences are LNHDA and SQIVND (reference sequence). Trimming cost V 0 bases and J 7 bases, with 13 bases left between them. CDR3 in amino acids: CASSIDRQGRQPQHF. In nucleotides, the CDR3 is TGTGCCAGTAGTATAGACAGGCAGGGCCGACAGCCCCAGCATTTT.

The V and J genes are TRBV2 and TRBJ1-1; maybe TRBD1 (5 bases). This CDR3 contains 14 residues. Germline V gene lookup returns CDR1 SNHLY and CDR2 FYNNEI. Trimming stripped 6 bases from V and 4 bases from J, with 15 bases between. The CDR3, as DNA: TGTGCCAGCAGCCCATTACAGGTCGCCACTGAAGCTTTCTTT. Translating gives CASSPLQVATEAFF.

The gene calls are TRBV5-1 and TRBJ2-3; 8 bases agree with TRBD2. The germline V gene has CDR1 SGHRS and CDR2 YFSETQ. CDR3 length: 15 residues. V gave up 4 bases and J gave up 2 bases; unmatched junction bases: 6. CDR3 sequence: CASSRTGLDTDTQYF. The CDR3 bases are TGCGCCAGCAGCCGTACGGGACTAGACACAGATACGCAGTATTTT. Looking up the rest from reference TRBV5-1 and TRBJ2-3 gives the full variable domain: KAGVTQTPRYLIKTRGQQVTLSCSPISGHRSVSWYQQTPGQGLQFLFEYFSETQRNKGNFPGRFSGRQFSNSRSEMNVSTLELGDSALYLCASSRTGLDTDTQYFGPGTRLTVL.

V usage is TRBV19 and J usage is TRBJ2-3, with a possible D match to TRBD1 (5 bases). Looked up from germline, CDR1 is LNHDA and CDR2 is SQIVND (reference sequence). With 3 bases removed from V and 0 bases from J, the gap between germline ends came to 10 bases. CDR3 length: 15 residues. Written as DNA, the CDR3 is TGTGCCAGTAGTATCTTCCAGGGAAGCACAGATACGCAGTATTTT. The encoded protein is CASSIFQGSTDTQYF.

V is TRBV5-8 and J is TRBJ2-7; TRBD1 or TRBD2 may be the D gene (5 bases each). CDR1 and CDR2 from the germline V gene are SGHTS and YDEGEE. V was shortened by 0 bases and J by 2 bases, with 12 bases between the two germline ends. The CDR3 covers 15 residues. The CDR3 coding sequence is TGTGCCAGCAGCTTGGCCGGGGCAGGGACCTACGAGCAGTACTTC. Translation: CASSLAGAGTYEQYF.

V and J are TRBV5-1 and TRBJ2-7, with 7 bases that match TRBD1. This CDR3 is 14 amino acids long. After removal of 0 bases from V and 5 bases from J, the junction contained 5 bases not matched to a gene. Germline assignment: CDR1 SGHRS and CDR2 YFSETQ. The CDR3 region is CASSLETGRDEQYF. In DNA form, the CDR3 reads TGCGCCAGCAGCTTGGAGACAGGGCGCGACGAGCAGTACTTC.

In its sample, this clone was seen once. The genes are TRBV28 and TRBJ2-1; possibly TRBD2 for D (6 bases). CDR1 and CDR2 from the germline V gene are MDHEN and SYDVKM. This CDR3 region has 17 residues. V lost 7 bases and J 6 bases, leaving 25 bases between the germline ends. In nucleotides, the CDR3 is TGTGCCAGCACCGGGGGAACACCGGACGGAGTGTCCAATGAGCAGTTCTTC. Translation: CASTGGTPDGVSNEQFF.

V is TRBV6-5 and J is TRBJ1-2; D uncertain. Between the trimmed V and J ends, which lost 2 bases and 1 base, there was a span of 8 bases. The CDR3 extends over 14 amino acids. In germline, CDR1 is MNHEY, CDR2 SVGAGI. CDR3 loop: CASSYVPDNYGYTF. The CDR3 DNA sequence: TGTGCCAGCAGTTACGTGCCTGATAACTATGGCTACACCTTC.

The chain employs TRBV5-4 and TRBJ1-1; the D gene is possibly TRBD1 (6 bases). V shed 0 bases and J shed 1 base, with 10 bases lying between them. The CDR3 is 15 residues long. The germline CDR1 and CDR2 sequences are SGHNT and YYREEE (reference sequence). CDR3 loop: CASSLEAGANTEAFF. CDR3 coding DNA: TGTGCCAGCAGCTTGGAGGCAGGGGCGAACACTGAAGCTTTCTTT.

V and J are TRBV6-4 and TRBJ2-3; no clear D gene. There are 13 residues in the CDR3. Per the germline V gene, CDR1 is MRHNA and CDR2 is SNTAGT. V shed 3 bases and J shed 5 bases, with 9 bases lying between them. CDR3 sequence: CASSDGMGDTQYF. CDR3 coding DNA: TGTGCCAGCAGTGATGGAATGGGAGATACGCAGTATTTT.